This T cell receptor (beta chain) is drawn from a study of T cell repertoires in cytomegalovirus infection. In the study overall: Carrying CMV and the relevant HLA type showed in public TCR beta signatures.

In this sample, this clonotype turned up many times. Its matching antigen is unknown. One entry per CDR3 protein, called by TCRdb with MiXCR from the reads. This repertoire shows more than 140,000 distinct CDR3 sequences, 5.5% to 7% found once; its top ten account for around 17%. The study, taken as a whole, reports: HLA-C-restricted CMV clonotypes gave the most frequent clonotype in two of eight donors.

The CDR3 extends over 13 amino acids. V lost 7 bases, J lost 1 base, and 7 bases lay in between. The germline V gene encodes CDR1 MNHEY and CDR2 SMNVEV (reference sequence). The source of this sequence is a human donor in good health (CMV status not recorded). Some clones in this sample may be carry-over from other donors' samples. The V and J genes are TRBV27 and TRBJ2-2; D gene ambiguous. The specimen was PBMCs. CDR3 DNA: TGTGCCAGCATGCAAGAGAACACCGGGGAGCTGTTTTTT. Translation: CASMQENTGELFF.